Following are 23 T cell receptor beta chains from one sample sequenced in a study of Graves' ophthalmopathy and Graves' hyperthyroidism. Researchers took RNA transcripts and amplified TCR beta CDR3 regions from them. In the first round, RT-PCR was carried out with HTBI primers, and a multiplex PCR formed the second round. TCRdb passed the multiplex PCR reads through MiXCR, listing each CDR3 protein once. Among 300,000 to 450,000 distinct CDR3 sequences, 15% to 20% were seen once, and the ten largest hold 2% to 2.5%. Material: peripheral blood. The receptors were gathered from an adult woman with stable Graves' hyperthyroidism.

This clonotype came up many times. The chain uses TRBV5-1 and TRBJ1-1; TRBD1 matches at 8 bases. The trim removed 1 base at V and 6 bases at J, leaving 8 bases unmatched. CDR3 length: 15 residues. Germline CDR1 and CDR2: SGHRS and YFSETQ. CDR3 sequence (DNA): TGCGCCAGCAGCTTGCCAAAACAGGGGGGGTCTGAAGCTTTCTTT. Its protein product is CASSLPKQGGSEAFF.

The chain combines TRBV12-3 or TRBV12-4 with TRBJ1-6; no clear D gene. The CDR3 is 12 residues long. The V and J ends lost 3 bases and 9 bases respectively, with 6 bases between them. Here the CDR3 DNA reads TGTGCCAGCAGTTTTAGGGTTTCACCCCTCCACTTT. Translating gives CASSFRVSPLHF.

The DNA for the CDR3 is TGTGCCAGCAGTTTAGCCGTACAGGGAATTACTTCACCCCTCCACTTT. Its translation: CASSLAVQGITSPLHF. V is TRBV28 and J is TRBJ1-6, with D possibly being TRBD1 (6 bases). V lost 2 bases and J 9 bases, leaving 17 bases between the germline ends. CDR1 MDHEN and CDR2 SYDVKM come from the germline V gene. The CDR3 runs to 16 residues.

This clonotype appeared many times. V gene TRBV6-2 or TRBV6-3 combines with J gene TRBJ2-3; TRBD2 matches 11 bases. The J segment lost 5 bases and the V segment lost 2 bases, leaving 0 bases of the junction unmatched. This CDR3 region has 14 residues. Germline V gene sequence: CDR1 MNHEY, CDR2 SVGEGT. The CDR3 coding sequence is TGTGCCAGCAGTTACGGACTAGCGGGAGATACGCAGTATTTT. Its protein is CASSYGLAGDTQYF.

This clonotype was counted at least ten times. The chain carries TRBV6-1 and TRBJ1-1, with D tentatively TRBD1 (6 bases). The CDR3 covers 18 residues. Germline loops: CDR1 MNHNS, CDR2 SASEGT. Trimming cost V 2 bases and J 0 bases, with 19 bases left between them. The CDR3 nucleotides read TGTGCCAGCAGTGAAAGGACAGCCGCTCTTCGATTGAACACTGAAGCTTTCTTT. Its translation is CASSERTAALRLNTEAFF.

There are a few counts of this clonotype. Just one base apart from a much larger clone, this may be a read error. No conserved phenylalanine or tryptophan ends this CDR3, so it is likely a read error. This sequence joins TRBV13 and TRBJ2-3; 7 positions agree with TRBD1. Germline lookup yields CDR1 PRHDT and CDR2 FYEKMQ (reference sequence). The CDR3 has 15 residues. Trimming removed 5 bases from V and 2 bases from J; junction bases left unmatched: 7. CDR3 protein: CASSLRDRPTDTQYC. In DNA, the CDR3 is TGTGCCAGCAGCCTCCGGGACAGACCCACAGATACGCAGTATTGT.

This clonotype was seen a handful of times. This could be a read error, since a much larger clone is one nucleotide away. V and J are TRBV28 and TRBJ2-4; 8 bases align to TRBD2. The germline CDR1 and CDR2 sequences are MDHEN and SYDVKM. CDR3 length: 15 amino acids. CDR3 nucleotide sequence: TGTGCCAGCAGCCCGAGCGGGAGTCGCGAGTACATTAAGTACTTC. Translation: CASSPSGSREYIKYF.

This clonotype was counted ten times or more. Being one base from a much bigger clone, this may be a read error. The CDR3: CASSGTGEQPQHF. CDR3 in DNA: TGTGCCAGCAGTGGGACAGGGGAACAGCCCCAGCATTTT. The gene calls are TRBV2 and TRBJ1-5, with TRBD1 matching over 9 bases. In germline, CDR1 is SNHLY, CDR2 FYNNEI. The length of the CDR3 is 13 residues. J gave up 7 bases and V 4 bases, and 2 bases lay outside the gene matches.

This clonotype was detected many times. The chain uses TRBV28 and TRBJ2-7; TRBD2 might be the D (5 bases). V was shortened by 6 bases and J by 3 bases, with 18 bases between the two germline ends. The CDR3 runs 15 residues. Germline V CDR1 and CDR2: MDHEN, SYDVKM. CDR3 sequence: CASSPWTPPDYEQYF. CDR3 nucleotides: TGTGCCAGCAGCCCCTGGACTCCCCCTGACTACGAGCAGTACTTC.

This clonotype occurred many times. The chain couples TRBV9 to TRBJ2-7; D is ambiguous. Germline V gives CDR1 SGDLS, CDR2 YYNGEE. V dropped 0 bases and J dropped 0 bases, with 7 bases sitting between them. The CDR3 length is 14 residues. The CDR3 region is CASSVARSSYEQYF. Here the CDR3 DNA reads TGTGCCAGCAGCGTAGCCCGGAGCTCCTACGAGCAGTACTTC.

This clonotype was found once. Since a much larger clone is just one base distant, this may be a read error. The conserved closing phenylalanine or tryptophan is absent in this CDR3, likely reflecting a read error. The chain joins TRBV4-1 to TRBJ2-7, with 8 bases that match TRBD1. The germline V gene encodes CDR1 MGHRA and CDR2 YSYEKL. V dropped 6 bases and J dropped 0; count of bases not matched to a gene: 4. The CDR3 totals 14 residues. The DNA of the CDR3 is TGCGCCAGCAGGCCGACAGGGGCCTCCTACGAGCAGTACCTC. Residues: CASRPTGASYEQYL.

V usage is TRBV13 and J usage is TRBJ1-1; D not resolved. There are 14 residues in the CDR3. Germline values: CDR1 PRHDT, CDR2 FYEKMQ (reference sequence). With 2 bases removed from V and 4 bases from J, the gap between germline ends came to 11 bases. This CDR3 is CASSLLGDSTEAFF. CDR3 coding DNA: TGTGCCAGCAGCTTATTGGGAGACTCCACTGAAGCTTTCTTT.

This clonotype was detected only a few times. Being one base from a much bigger clone, this may be a read error. This chain connects TRBV30 to TRBJ1-1; D is possibly TRBD1 (6 bases). CDR1 GTSNPN and CDR2 SVGIG come from the germline V gene (reference sequence). The CDR3 spans 13 residues. CDR3 amino acids: CAWTQDRATEDFF. Written as DNA, the CDR3 is TGTGCCTGGACGCAGGACAGAGCCACTGAAGATTTCTTT.

The chain carries TRBV2 and TRBJ1-1; no clear D. V dropped 10 bases and J dropped 1 base, with 16 bases sitting between them. Germline V lookup: CDR1 SNHLY, CDR2 FYNNEI. The CDR3 has 14 amino acids. CDR3 amino acids: CATSREYTNTEAFF. The CDR3 DNA reads TGTGCCACCAGCAGAGAGTACACGAACACTGAAGCTTTCTTT.

The chain has TRBV6-5 and TRBJ1-2; D perhaps matches TRBD1 (5 bases). Germline-derived CDR1 and CDR2 are MNHEY and SVGAGI. There are 12 residues in the CDR3. V was cut by 4 bases and J by 7 bases, with 10 bases left in between. This chain's CDR3 is CASSWRGSGYTF. CDR3 coding DNA: TGTGCCAGCAGTTGGAGGGGCTCTGGCTACACCTTC.

V usage is TRBV29-1 and J usage is TRBJ2-3; 12 bases match TRBD2. This CDR3 spans 15 amino acids. J gave up 4 bases and V 4 bases, and 6 bases lay outside the gene matches. CDR1 is SQVTM, CDR2 ANQGSEA, per germline. Here the CDR3 reads CSVGGLAGSSDTQYF. The CDR3 bases are TGCAGCGTTGGAGGACTAGCGGGATCGTCAGATACGCAGTATTTT.

This clonotype was detected many times. The chain is built from TRBV12-3 or TRBV12-4 and TRBJ1-5; D is possibly TRBD1 (6 bases). Trimming pared 1 base from V and 7 bases from J, leaving 11 bases between. This CDR3 is built from 14 residues. The CDR3 here is CASSLGRDIQPQHF. Written as DNA, the CDR3 is TGTGCCAGCAGTTTAGGCAGGGACATCCAGCCCCAGCATTTT.

This clonotype was seen at least ten times. The chain couples TRBV5-1 to TRBJ1-2; 7 bases map to TRBD1. The CDR3 is 18 residues long. CDR1 is SGHRS and CDR2 is YFSETQ in the germline V gene. V gave up 4 bases and J gave up 8 bases; unmatched junction bases: 23. Written as DNA, the CDR3 is TGCGCCAGCAGCACCGGACAGGCCTGGTTCGGGGAATCTGGGGGCTACACCTTC. Amino acid sequence: CASSTGQAWFGESGGYTF.

This clonotype was seen repeatedly, ten times or more. V usage is TRBV15 and J usage is TRBJ2-7, with D maybe TRBD2 (6 bases). With 0 bases removed from V and 7 bases from J, the gap between germline ends came to 10 bases. The CDR3 consists of 13 residues. The germline V gene encodes CDR1 LNHNV and CDR2 YYDKDF (reference sequence). Written as DNA, the CDR3 is TGTGCCACCAGCAGAGATCTGGGGACTGAGCAGTACTTC. Translated, it gives CATSRDLGTEQYF.

This clonotype has ten or more counts. The chain is built from TRBV20-1 and TRBJ1-5; 7 nucleotides match TRBD1. V shed 1 base and J 0 bases; nucleotides not matched to a gene: 18. This CDR3 spans 20 amino acids. Looked up from germline, CDR1 is DFQATT and CDR2 is SNEGSKA (reference sequence). The CDR3 spells CSARGVGRGGAPPSNQPQHF. In DNA, the CDR3 is TGCAGTGCTAGAGGGGTCGGGAGAGGGGGCGCCCCTCCTAGCAATCAGCCCCAGCATTTT.

This chain connects TRBV7-9 to TRBJ2-5; TRBD2 matches 13 bases. CDR3 length equals 14 residues. V lost 5 bases, J lost 7 bases, and 4 bases stayed unmatched. Germline-derived CDR1 and CDR2 are SEHNR and FQNEAQ (reference sequence). The CDR3 loop is CASSLRLAGGTQYF. CDR3 in DNA: TGTGCCAGCAGCCTTCGACTAGCGGGGGGGACCCAGTACTTC.

This clonotype was counted many times. This chain joins TRBV29-1 and TRBJ2-2; TRBD1 might be the D (7 bases). CDR1 and CDR2 from the germline V gene are SQVTM and ANQGSEA. The CDR3 is made up of 13 amino acids. Trimming stripped 5 bases from V and 6 bases from J, with 13 bases between. CDR3 DNA sequence: TGCAGCGTTCGGAGGGGGCGTTCCGGGGAGCTGTTTTTT. This codes for CSVRRGRSGELFF.

This clonotype has ten or more counts. This sequence joins TRBV6-2 or TRBV6-3 and TRBJ2-4, with D maybe TRBD2 (6 bases). Per the germline V gene, CDR1 is MNHEY and CDR2 is SVGEGT. This CDR3 region has 17 residues. V dropped 5 bases and J dropped 2 bases, with 19 bases sitting between them. In nucleotides, the CDR3 is TGTGCCAGCAGTCCCCACCAGGAGGGACGGACCAAAAACATTCAGTACTTC. Its translation: CASSPHQEGRTKNIQYF.